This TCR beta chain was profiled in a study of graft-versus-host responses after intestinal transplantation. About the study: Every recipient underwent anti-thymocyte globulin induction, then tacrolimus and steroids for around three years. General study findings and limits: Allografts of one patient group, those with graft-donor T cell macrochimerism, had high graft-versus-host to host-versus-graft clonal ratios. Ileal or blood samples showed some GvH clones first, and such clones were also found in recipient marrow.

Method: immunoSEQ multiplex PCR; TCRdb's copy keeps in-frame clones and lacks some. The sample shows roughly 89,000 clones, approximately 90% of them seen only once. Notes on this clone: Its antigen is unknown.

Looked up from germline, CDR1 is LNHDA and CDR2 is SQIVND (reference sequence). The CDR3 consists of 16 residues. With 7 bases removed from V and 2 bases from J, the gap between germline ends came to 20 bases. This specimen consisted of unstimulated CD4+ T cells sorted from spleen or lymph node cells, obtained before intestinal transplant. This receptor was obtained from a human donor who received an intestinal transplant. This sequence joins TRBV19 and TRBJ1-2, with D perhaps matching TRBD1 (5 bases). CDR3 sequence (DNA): TGTGCCAGTACCCTCGACGGGGGACTTCTAAACTATGGCTACACCTTC. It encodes CASTLDGGLLNYGYTF.